These 20 T cell receptor beta chains share one sample of origin, sequenced in a study of cytomegalovirus exposure and HLA in healthy donors (dated by TCRdb to about 2017). Library creation used the immunoSEQ multiplex PCR assay. For the multiplex PCR, a mixture combining 60 forward primers for TCR Vbeta segments and 13 reverse primers for TCR Jbeta segments was used. This immuneACCESS table, as held by TCRdb, lists in-frame sequences with V and J called but not all clones. Of the missing ones, under half trace to an unresolved V gene in checked studies; the others have no known cause. A total of under 200,000 clones appear in this sample, approximately 85% of them only once. The ten largest clonotypes hold less than 2.5% of the sample. Sequencing was carried out using PBMCs. Receptors originate from a woman aged 50 to 60 in good health and CMV-seronegative.

The genes are TRBV28 and TRBJ2-3; TRBD2 is a possible D gene (5 bases). V gave up 7 bases and J gave up 6 bases, with 14 bases separating them. The CDR3 runs to 13 residues. CDR1 MDHEN and CDR2 SYDVKM come from the germline V gene. CDR3 DNA sequence: TGTGCCAGCATCCGGACTGCCTTCGATACGCAGTATTTT. This gives the protein CASIRTAFDTQYF. The entire variable domain, with the rest obtained from reference TRBV28 and TRBJ2-3, is as follows: DVKVTQSSRYLVKRTGEKVFLECVQDMDHENMFWYRQDPGLGLRLIYFSYDVKMKEKGDIPEGYSVSREKKERFSLILESASTNQTSMYLCASIRTAFDTQYFGPGTRLTVL.

V gene TRBV15 combines with J gene TRBJ1-2; 10 bases match TRBD1. This CDR3 is built from 13 residues. V shed 7 bases and J 4 bases; nucleotides not matched to a gene: 3. Germline V gene data show CDR1 as LNHNV and CDR2 as YYDKDF (reference sequence). The CDR3, as DNA: TGTGCCACCAACCGGGACAGGGGCTATGGCTACACCTTC. It codes for CATNRDRGYGYTF.

This chain's CDR3 is CASSTGPGGDYSGNTIYF. The CDR3 region has the DNA TGTGCCAGCAGTACCGGACCGGGGGGGGATTACTCTGGAAACACCATATATTTT. This chain joins TRBV28 and TRBJ1-3, with D possibly matching TRBD1 (5 bases). This CDR3 is built from 18 residues. Germline CDR1 and CDR2: MDHEN and SYDVKM. V was shortened by 5 bases and J by 0 bases, with 20 bases between the two germline ends. The whole variable domain, remainder taken from reference TRBV28 and TRBJ1-3, is DVKVTQSSRYLVKRTGEKVFLECVQDMDHENMFWYRQDPGLGLRLIYFSYDVKMKEKGDIPEGYSVSREKKERFSLILESASTNQTSMYLCASSTGPGGDYSGNTIYFGEGSWLTVV.

V gene TRBV5-1 combines with J gene TRBJ2-2; 10 bases are shared with TRBD1. Per germline, CDR1 SGHRS and CDR2 YFSETQ. V lost 4 bases, J lost 4 bases, and 7 bases stayed unmatched. The CDR3 is 16 amino acids. CDR3 nucleotide sequence: TGCGCCAGCAGCCTGACAGGGGGCATGGGCACCGGGGAGCTGTTTTTT. It specifies CASSLTGGMGTGELFF.

The V call is TRBV28, the J call TRBJ1-2, with D tentatively TRBD1 (5 bases). The CDR3 runs to 15 residues. CDR1 and CDR2 from the germline V gene are MDHEN and SYDVKM. V was pared by 4 bases and J by 1 base, with 13 bases between. The DNA for the CDR3 is TGTGCCAGCAGTTCGTCGGGGGTTCTTAACTATGGCTACACCTTC. It specifies CASSSSGVLNYGYTF.

This clone was seen a few times. This rearrangement joins TRBV5-8 to TRBJ2-2, with TRBD2 as a possible D gene (5 bases). This CDR3 comprises 14 residues. V was trimmed by 9 bases and J by 5 bases, leaving 17 bases between them. Germline V CDR1 and CDR2: SGHTS, YDEGEE. CDR3 amino acids: CAIGDYSGTGELFF. The CDR3 DNA follows: TGTGCCATCGGAGACTACTCGGGGACCGGGGAGCTGTTTTTT. The entire variable domain, with the rest obtained from reference TRBV5-8 and TRBJ2-2, is as follows: EAGVTQSPTHLIKTRGQQATLRCSPISGHTSVYWYQQALGLGLQFLLWYDEGEERNRGNFPPRFSGRQFPNYSSELNVNALELEDSALYLCAIGDYSGTGELFFGEGSRLTVL.

The chain uses TRBV27 and TRBJ2-7, with 8 bases aligning to TRBD1. Per germline, CDR1 MNHEY and CDR2 SMNVEV (reference sequence). The CDR3 totals 13 residues. Trimming took 2 bases from V and 6 from J; bases not matched to a gene: 3. CDR3 nucleotides: TGTGCCAGCAGTTTACCAGACAGGGGCGAGCAGTACTTC. This codes for CASSLPDRGEQYF.

A few counts support this clone. This chain links TRBV7-9 with TRBJ1-4, with D hard to call. CDR3 length: 14 residues. Trimming removed 0 bases at V and 8 bases at J, with 10 bases between. The germline gives CDR1 SEHNR, CDR2 FQNEAQ (reference sequence). The CDR3 DNA reads as TGTGCCAGCAGCTTAGCGCAGGAGGGCGAAAAACTGTTTTTT. It specifies CASSLAQEGEKLFF. Using reference TRBV7-9 and TRBJ1-4 for the parts outside the CDR3, the full variable domain is DTGVSQNPRHKITKRGQNVTFRCDPISEHNRLYWYRQTLGQGPEFLTYFQNEAQLEKSRLLSDRFSAERPKGSFSTLEIQRTEQGDSAMYLCASSLAQEGEKLFFGSGTQLSVL.

CDR3 sequence (DNA): TGTGCCAGCAGCTTAAAAGGGGATCAGCCCCAGCATTTT. It translates to CASSLKGDQPQHF. V is TRBV28 and J is TRBJ1-5; D may be TRBD1 (5 bases). V gave up 6 bases and J gave up 5 bases, with 11 bases separating them. Per germline, CDR1 MDHEN and CDR2 SYDVKM. This CDR3 comprises 13 residues.

Comments on this clone: The germline gene is not matched at one end of the junction; a read error may be the cause. V and J are TRBV7-9 and TRBJ2-7, with 12 nucleotides matching TRBD2. Per the germline V gene, CDR1 is SEHNR and CDR2 is FQNEAQ (reference sequence). CDR3 size: 16 residues. The CDR3 DNA follows: TGTTCCAGCAACCAGATGGGACTAGCGGGCATCTACGAGCAGTACTTC. Translated, it gives CSSNQMGLAGIYEQYF.

V and J are TRBV21-1 and TRBJ2-7; TRBD1, the table's D call, lacks a check against the DNA. TRBV21-1 is a pseudogene. This CDR3 contains 14 residues. DNA for the CDR3: TGTGCCAGCAGTCGGACAGGTTCAATCTACGAGCAGTACTTC. This codes for CASSRTGSIYEQYF.

The chain has TRBV2 and TRBJ2-2; the D gene is possibly TRBD1 (5 bases). The CDR3 has 13 amino acids. Trimming removed 3 bases at V and 5 bases at J, with 7 bases between. The germline V gene encodes CDR1 SNHLY and CDR2 FYNNEI. DNA for the CDR3: TGTGCCAGCAGTGAGGGGCCGACCGGGGAGCTGTTTTTT. Translated: CASSEGPTGELFF. Supplemented by reference TRBV2 and TRBJ2-2, the full variable domain reads EPEVTQTPSHQVTQMGQEVILRCVPISNHLYFYWYRQILGQKVEFLVSFYNNEISEKSEIFDDQFSVERPDGSNFTLKIRSTKLEDSAMYFCASSEGPTGELFFGEGSRLTVL.

The chain links TRBV10-3 to TRBJ1-2; D is ambiguous. Per the germline V gene, CDR1 is ENHRY and CDR2 is SYGVKD. Trimming left V 10 bases short and J 4 bases short, with 19 bases between. The CDR3 extends over 14 amino acids. CDR3 coding DNA: TGTGCCACCTTCGGGAGCGGGGATGGCTATGGCTACACCTTC. Translating it yields CATFGSGDGYGYTF.

The chain combines TRBV5-1 with TRBJ1-4; perhaps TRBD1 as D (5 bases). V shed 0 bases and J shed 4 bases, with 10 bases lying between them. Germline V CDR1 and CDR2: SGHRS, YFSETQ. The CDR3 sequence is 15 residues long. CDR3 sequence reads: CASSLVGGINEKLFF. The CDR3 bases are TGCGCCAGCAGCTTGGTGGGGGGGATTAATGAAAAACTGTTTTTT.

The chain combines TRBV5-1 with TRBJ2-5; tentative D call: TRBD2 (6 bases). V lost 4 bases to trimming and J lost 4 bases, with 14 bases between them. Germline V lookup: CDR1 SGHRS, CDR2 YFSETQ. The CDR3 is 14 residues long. As DNA, the CDR3 is TGCGCCAGCAGCCTGGGTATGGGAGGAGAGACCCAGTACTTC. This encodes CASSLGMGGETQYF.

The J gene is TRBJ1-5, the V gene TRBV7-9; D is perhaps TRBD1 (5 bases). The germline gives CDR1 SEHNR, CDR2 FQNEAQ (reference sequence). V lost 1 base and J 5 bases, leaving 18 bases between the germline ends. The CDR3 loop spans 17 amino acids. The CDR3 spells CASSLERQSAVYQPQHF. The CDR3 nucleotides read TGTGCCAGCAGCTTAGAGAGACAGAGCGCGGTTTATCAGCCCCAGCATTTT.

The J gene is TRBJ2-7, the V gene TRBV28; 9 bases map to TRBD2. J lost 2 bases, V lost 6 bases, and 2 bases had no gene match. CDR3 length equals 13 residues. Germline CDR1 and CDR2: MDHEN and SYDVKM. For the CDR3, the DNA is TGTGCCAGCAGGGCTAGCGGGACCTACGAGCAGTACTTC. Protein sequence: CASRASGTYEQYF.

The sample holds a few counts of this clone. CDR3 sequence reads: CASSRENVPSYGYTF. Written as DNA, the CDR3 is TGTGCCAGCAGCCGAGAGAACGTCCCGTCCTATGGCTACACCTTC. V usage is TRBV5-8 and J usage is TRBJ1-2; D is uncertain. The CDR3 is 15 amino acids. Germline-derived CDR1 and CDR2 are SGHTS and YDEGEE. Trimming cost V 4 bases and J 4 bases, with 17 bases left between them.

Of note for this clone: The same CDR3 arises from other DNA sequences in this sample as well. This chain joins TRBV5-1 and TRBJ1-1; 9 nucleotides match TRBD1. Germline-derived CDR1 and CDR2 are SGHRS and YFSETQ. The CDR3 contains 13 residues. The J segment lost 4 bases and the V segment lost 2 bases, leaving 0 bases of the junction unmatched. The CDR3 DNA follows: TGCGCCAGCAGCTTACAGGGGGCCACTGAAGCTTTCTTT. This encodes CASSLQGATEAFF.

The V call is TRBV19, the J call TRBJ1-1, with a tentative D call TRBD1 (6 bases). This CDR3 has 13 residues. The germline CDR1 and CDR2 sequences are LNHDA and SQIVND (reference sequence). Trimming took 6 bases from V and 4 from J, leaving 12 bases between them. The CDR3 region is CASRLDSPTEAFF. For the CDR3, the DNA is TGTGCCAGTAGATTGGACAGTCCCACTGAAGCTTTCTTT.